A few counts support the clone carrying this T cell receptor beta chain. The antigen is unknown. The data derive from a study of T-cell memory formation after mild COVID-19. Study results and caveats: Clones contracting day 15 to 85 were balanced CD4/CD8; later expanders leaned CD4+.

5'RACE primed at constant segments yielded TCR alpha and TCR beta cDNA libraries bearing sample barcodes and UMIs. TCRdb re-called the 5' RACE reads through MiXCR, storing one row per CDR3 protein. The data show roughly 370,000 distinct CDR3 sequences, roughly 15% seen once. The CDR3 consists of 16 residues. From germline, CDR1 is MNHEY and CDR2 SVGAGI. V shed 2 bases and J shed 7 bases, with 17 bases lying between them. The chain has TRBV6-5 and TRBJ2-2, with D possibly TRBD2 on 6 matching bases. The receptor's source is a man aged 18 to 30 who had mild COVID-19 (a few samples of this study predate the infection). Cell type and time point are not known. Sequencing input: PBMCs or a T cell subset sorted from them (not recorded which). CDR3 bases: TGTGCCAGCAGTTACGGGGACCCGGGGGTATACGGGGAGCTGTTTTTT. Protein: CASSYGDPGVYGELFF.